A single sample gave rise to the 9 T cell receptor beta chains below, sequenced in a study of blood T cells in healthy people across ages. Combining a sample-barcoded 5' primer with a J-beta primer mix, a second PCR ran for about 7 to 11 cycles. TCRdb redid the calling of the 5' RACE reads with MiXCR, one entry per CDR3 protein. The repertoire holds roughly 800,000 distinct CDR3 sequences, with 20% to 25% as singletons. These sequences were also reported in another study, on T cells of mothers and their children.

Source material: blood. These receptors originate from a boy between 10 and 17 years old in good health.

CDR3 coding DNA: TGCAGTGTACCGAGCGGGAGGACAGATACGCAGTATTTT. It yields the protein CSVPSGRTDTQYF. The gene calls are TRBV20-1 and TRBJ2-3; 9 bases align to TRBD2. The trim removed 7 bases at V and 3 bases at J, leaving 5 bases unmatched. The CDR3 has 13 residues. The germline gives CDR1 DFQATT, CDR2 SNEGSKA (reference sequence).

This clonotype has just a few counts. The chain combines TRBV5-6 with TRBJ2-5; 7 bases are shared with TRBD2. The J call is doubtful: the DNA matches TRBJ2-7 better. From germline, CDR1 is SGHDT and CDR2 YYEEEE. CDR3 length: 15 residues. The CDR3 coding sequence is TGTGCCAGCAGTTCCGGGACGGGGGGCTCCTACGAGCAGTACTTC. It is translated as CASSSGTGGSYEQYF.

The CDR3 nucleotides are TGCGCCAGCAGCTTTGTCCCCGGGACAGGGAAAGAGACCCAGTACTTC. Translation: CASSFVPGTGKETQYF. This sequence joins TRBV5-1 and TRBJ2-5, with 9 bases fitting TRBD1. V lost 2 bases and J lost 3; bases outside the gene matches: 8. From germline, CDR1 is SGHRS and CDR2 YFSETQ. CDR3 length: 16 amino acids.

This clonotype was seen only a few times. The CDR3 DNA follows: TGTGCCAGCAGTGGCTACGGCGGGGGGGCCTTCAATGAGCAGTTCTTC. Its translation: CASSGYGGGAFNEQFF. This chain connects TRBV12-3 or TRBV12-4 to TRBJ2-5, with 9 bases lining up with TRBD2. TRBJ2-1 matches the DNA end more closely, so the J call is doubtful. CDR3 size: 16 residues.

Only a few counts were recorded for this clonotype. V gene TRBV20-1 combines with J gene TRBJ2-5; 7 bases line up with TRBD1. The J call may be in error: the DNA end matches TRBJ2-7 better. Germline CDR1 DFQATT, CDR2 SNEGSKA (reference sequence). The CDR3 is made up of 14 amino acids. CDR3 DNA: TGCAGTGCTAGAGGAGGATCAGGGGGTTACGAGCAGTACTTC. It encodes CSARGGSGGYEQYF.

This clonotype was observed a handful of times. The chain links TRBV12-3 or TRBV12-4 to TRBJ2-7; 9 nucleotides match TRBD1. This CDR3 has 14 residues. V dropped 5 bases and J dropped 6; count of bases not matched to a gene: 8. In DNA, the CDR3 is TGTGCCAGCAGTGACGGGACAGGGTACGGCGAGCAGTACTTC. Translating gives CASSDGTGYGEQYF.

As DNA, the CDR3 is TGCAGTGCATCTAGGGCCAGAGTCTACAATGAGCAGTTCTTC. It specifies CSASRARVYNEQFF. The V call is TRBV20-1, the J call TRBJ2-1; D is undetermined. Germline V gene sequence: CDR1 DFQATT, CDR2 SNEGSKA (reference sequence). CDR3 length: 14 amino acids. Trimming took off 6 bases at V and 3 bases at J, with 15 bases between the two ends.

This clonotype was observed a few times. This chain links TRBV12-3 or TRBV12-4 with TRBJ1-2; possibly TRBD1 for D (6 bases). The CDR3 consists of 12 residues. Between the trimmed V and J ends, which lost 4 bases and 8 bases, there was a span of 11 bases. Here the CDR3 reads CASSSRTAGYTF. CDR3 nucleotide sequence: TGTGCCAGCAGTTCCCGGACAGCAGGCTACACCTTC.

This clonotype appeared a single time. The chain's CDR3 is CSVLPMGAVVDTQYF. CDR3 DNA: TGCAGCGTCCTACCGATGGGGGCTGTAGTAGATACGCAGTATTTT. This chain connects TRBV29-1 to TRBJ2-3, with D possibly TRBD1 on 6 matching bases. The ends were cut back, 6 bases at V and 5 bases at J, with 21 bases in the middle. From germline, CDR1 is SQVTM and CDR2 ANQGSEA. CDR3 length: 15 amino acids.